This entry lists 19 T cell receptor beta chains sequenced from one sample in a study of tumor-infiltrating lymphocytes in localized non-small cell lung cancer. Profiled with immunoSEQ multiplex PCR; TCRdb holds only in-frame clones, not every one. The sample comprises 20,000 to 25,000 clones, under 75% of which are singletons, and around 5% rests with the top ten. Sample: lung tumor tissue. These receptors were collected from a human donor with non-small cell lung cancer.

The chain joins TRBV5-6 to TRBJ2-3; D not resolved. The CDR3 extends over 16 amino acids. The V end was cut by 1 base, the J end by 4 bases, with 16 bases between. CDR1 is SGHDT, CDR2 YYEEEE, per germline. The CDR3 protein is CASSLYGVGGADTQYF. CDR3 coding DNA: TGTGCCAGCAGCTTGTATGGTGTGGGCGGCGCAGATACGCAGTATTTT.

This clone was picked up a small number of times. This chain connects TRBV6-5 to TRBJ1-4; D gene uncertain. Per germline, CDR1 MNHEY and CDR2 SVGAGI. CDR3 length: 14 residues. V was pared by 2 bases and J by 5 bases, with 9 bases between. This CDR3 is CASSYVGPNEKLFF. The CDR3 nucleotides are TGTGCCAGCAGTTACGTCGGGCCAAATGAAAAACTGTTTTTT.

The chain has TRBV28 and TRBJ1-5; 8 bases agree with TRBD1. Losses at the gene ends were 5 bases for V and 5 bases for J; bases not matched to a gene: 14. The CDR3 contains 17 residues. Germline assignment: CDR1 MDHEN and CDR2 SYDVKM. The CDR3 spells CASSSPRGPWIDQPQHF. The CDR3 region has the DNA TGTGCCAGCAGTAGTCCCAGGGGGCCTTGGATCGATCAGCCCCAGCATTTT.

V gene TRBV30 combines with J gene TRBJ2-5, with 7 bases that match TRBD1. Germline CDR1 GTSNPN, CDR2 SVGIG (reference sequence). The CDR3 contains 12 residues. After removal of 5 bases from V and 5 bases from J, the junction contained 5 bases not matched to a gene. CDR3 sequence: CAWGDSRETQYF. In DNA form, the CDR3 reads TGTGCCTGGGGGGACAGTCGGGAGACCCAGTACTTC.

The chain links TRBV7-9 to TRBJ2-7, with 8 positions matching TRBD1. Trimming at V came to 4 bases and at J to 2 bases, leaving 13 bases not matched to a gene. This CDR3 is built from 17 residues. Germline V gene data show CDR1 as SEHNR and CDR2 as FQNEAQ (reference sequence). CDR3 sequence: CASSSYLGTGDPYEQYF. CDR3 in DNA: TGTGCCAGCAGCTCCTACCTCGGGACAGGCGACCCCTACGAGCAGTACTTC.

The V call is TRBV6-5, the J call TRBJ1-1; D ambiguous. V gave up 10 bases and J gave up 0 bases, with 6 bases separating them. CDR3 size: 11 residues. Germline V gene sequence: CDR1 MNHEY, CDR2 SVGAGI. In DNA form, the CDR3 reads TGTGCCACACAGCTGAACACTGAAGCTTTCTTT. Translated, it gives CATQLNTEAFF.

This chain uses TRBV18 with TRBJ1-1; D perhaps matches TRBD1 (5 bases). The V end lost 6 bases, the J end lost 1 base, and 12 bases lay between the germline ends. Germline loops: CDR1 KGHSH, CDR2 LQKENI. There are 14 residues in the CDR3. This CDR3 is CASSRGNWNTEAFF. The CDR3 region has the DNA TGTGCCAGCTCCCGGGGGAATTGGAACACTGAAGCTTTCTTT. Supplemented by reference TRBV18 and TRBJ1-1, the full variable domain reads NAGVMQNPRHLVRRRGQEARLRCSPMKGHSHVYWYRQLPEEGLKFMVYLQKENIIDESGMPKERFSAEFPKEGPSILRIQQVVRGDSAAYFCASSRGNWNTEAFFGQGTRLTVV.

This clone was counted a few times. In DNA form, the CDR3 reads TGTGCCAGCAGCTTGACCGGACTGGAAGCTTTCTTT. It specifies CASSLTGLEAFF. The J gene is TRBJ1-1, the V gene TRBV5-5; D gene ambiguous. This CDR3 has 12 amino acids. With 1 base removed from V and 8 bases from J, the gap between germline ends came to 9 bases. From germline, CDR1 is SGHKS and CDR2 YYEKEE (reference sequence). Filled out from reference TRBV5-5 and TRBJ1-1, the complete variable domain reads DAGVTQSPTHLIKTRGQQVTLRCSPISGHKSVSWYQQVLGQGPQFIFQYYEKEERGRGNFPDRFSARQFPNYSSELNVNALLLGDSALYLCASSLTGLEAFFGQGTRLTVV.

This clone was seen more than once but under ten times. The CDR3 here is CASSRAGEGNEQYF. CDR3 DNA: TGTGCCAGCAGCCGAGCGGGAGAGGGCAACGAGCAGTACTTC. This rearrangement joins TRBV2 to TRBJ2-7, with 8 bases fitting TRBD2. V gave up 6 bases and J gave up 5 bases; unmatched junction bases: 9. The CDR3 spans 14 residues. CDR1 is SNHLY and CDR2 is FYNNEI in the germline V gene.

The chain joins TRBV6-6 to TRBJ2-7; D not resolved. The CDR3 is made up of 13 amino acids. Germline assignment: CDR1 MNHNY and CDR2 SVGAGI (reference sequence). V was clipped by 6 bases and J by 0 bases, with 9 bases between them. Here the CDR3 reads CASSDRASYEQYF. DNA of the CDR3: TGTGCCAGCAGCGACCGAGCCTCCTACGAGCAGTACTTC.

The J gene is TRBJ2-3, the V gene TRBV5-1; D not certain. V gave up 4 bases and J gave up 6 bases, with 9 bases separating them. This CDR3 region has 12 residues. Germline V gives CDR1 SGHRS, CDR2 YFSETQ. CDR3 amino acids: CASSINEDTQYF. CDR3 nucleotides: TGCGCCAGCAGCATTAATGAGGATACGCAGTATTTT.

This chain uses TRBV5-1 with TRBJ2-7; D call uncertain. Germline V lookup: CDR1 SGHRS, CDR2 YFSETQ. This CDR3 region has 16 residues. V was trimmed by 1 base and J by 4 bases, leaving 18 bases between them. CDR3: CASSLLSGAPSYEQYF. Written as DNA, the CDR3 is TGCGCCAGCAGCTTGTTATCCGGAGCCCCCTCTTACGAGCAGTACTTC.

The CDR3 coding sequence is TGTGCCACCATACTAGCGGGAGCGTCCGGCGAGCAGTACTTC. Translated, it gives CATILAGASGEQYF. V and J are TRBV19 and TRBJ2-7; TRBD2 aligns across 11 bases. Unmatched junction bases numbered 11, after V lost 10 bases and J lost 6 bases. This CDR3 is built from 14 residues. Per germline, CDR1 LNHDA and CDR2 SQIVND (reference sequence).

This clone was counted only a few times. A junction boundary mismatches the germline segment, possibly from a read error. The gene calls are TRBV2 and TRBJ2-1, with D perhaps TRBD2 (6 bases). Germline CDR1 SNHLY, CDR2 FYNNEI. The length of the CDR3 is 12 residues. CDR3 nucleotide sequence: TGTGCCAGTGGAGTAGCTACGAGTGGGGGGATCTTC. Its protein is CASGVATSGGIF.

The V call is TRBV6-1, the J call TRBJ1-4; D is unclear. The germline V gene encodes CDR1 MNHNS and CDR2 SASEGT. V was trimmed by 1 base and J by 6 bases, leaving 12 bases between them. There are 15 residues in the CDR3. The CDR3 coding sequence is TGTGCCAGCAGTGAAGTGGGATGGATGGATGAAAAACTGTTTTTT. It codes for CASSEVGWMDEKLFF.

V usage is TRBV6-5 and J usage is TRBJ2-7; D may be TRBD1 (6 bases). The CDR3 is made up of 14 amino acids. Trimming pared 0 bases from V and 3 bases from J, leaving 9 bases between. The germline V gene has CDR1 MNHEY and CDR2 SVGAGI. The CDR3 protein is CASSYSAGDYEQYF. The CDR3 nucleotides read TGTGCCAGCAGTTACTCGGCAGGGGACTACGAGCAGTACTTC.

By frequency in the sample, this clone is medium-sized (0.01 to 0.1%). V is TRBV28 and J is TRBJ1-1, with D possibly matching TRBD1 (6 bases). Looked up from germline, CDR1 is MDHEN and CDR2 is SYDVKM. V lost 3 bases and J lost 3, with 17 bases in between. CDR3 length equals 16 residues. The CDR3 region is CASSFSPTEGDTEAFF. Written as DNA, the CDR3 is TGTGCCAGCAGTTTCTCTCCGACCGAGGGGGACACTGAAGCTTTCTTT.

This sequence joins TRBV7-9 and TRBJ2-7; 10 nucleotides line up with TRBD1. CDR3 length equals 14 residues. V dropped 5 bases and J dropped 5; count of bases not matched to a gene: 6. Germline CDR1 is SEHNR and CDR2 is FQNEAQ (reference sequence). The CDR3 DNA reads TGTGCCAGCAGCACCCGGGACAGGGGCCACGAGCAGTACTTC. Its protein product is CASSTRDRGHEQYF.

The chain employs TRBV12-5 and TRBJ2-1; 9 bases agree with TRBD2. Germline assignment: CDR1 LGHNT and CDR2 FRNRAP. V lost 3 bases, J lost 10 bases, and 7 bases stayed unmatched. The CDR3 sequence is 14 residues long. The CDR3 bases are TGTGCTAGTGGTTTCGGGCGGGAGGGGGACGAGCAGTTCTTC. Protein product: CASGFGREGDEQFF.